This entry lists 15 T cell receptor beta chains sequenced from one sample in a study of blood T cell repertoires in COVID-19. Assay: immunoSEQ multiplex PCR; the TCRdb copy retains only in-frame clones and omits some. Here the sample spans 60,000 or so clones, about 85% being singletons. The sequenced sample consisted of peripheral blood. These receptors were collected from a woman aged 80 or over with acute or convalescent COVID-19.

The chain carries TRBV7-9 and TRBJ1-2; 8 bases align to TRBD1. Per germline, CDR1 SEHNR and CDR2 FQNEAQ (reference sequence). This CDR3 region has 12 residues. Unmatched junction bases numbered 3, after V lost 5 bases and J lost 7 bases. The CDR3, as DNA: TGTGCCAGCAGCGAACAGGGGGGTGGCTACACCTTC. Amino acids: CASSEQGGGYTF.

The chain employs TRBV7-6 and TRBJ2-3; 11 nucleotides align to TRBD2. The CDR3 is 15 amino acids. Germline assignment: CDR1 SGHVS and CDR2 FNYEAQ. After removal of 5 bases from V and 4 bases from J, the junction contained 5 bases not matched to a gene. DNA of the CDR3: TGTGCCAGCAGCACTAGCGGGGGTTACCCAGATACGCAGTATTTT. Protein: CASSTSGGYPDTQYF.

About this clone: Other DNA sequences of this sample code for an identical CDR3. The CDR3 spells CASSSRDRAQPQHF. In nucleotides, the CDR3 is TGTGCCAGCAGCTCCCGGGACAGGGCGCAGCCCCAGCATTTT. The chain joins TRBV6-5 to TRBJ1-5; 9 nucleotides align to TRBD1. V was clipped by 6 bases and J by 7 bases; unmatched bases: 7. Germline CDR1 and CDR2: MNHEY and SVGAGI. The CDR3 spans 14 residues.

The chain recombines TRBV7-3 with TRBJ1-2; 7 nucleotides agree with TRBD1. V gave up 5 bases and J gave up 8 bases; unmatched junction bases: 8. The CDR3 is 13 amino acids. From germline, CDR1 is SGHTA and CDR2 FQGTGA. The CDR3 protein is CASSKYRGSGYTF. The CDR3 region has the DNA TGTGCCAGCAGCAAATACAGGGGCTCGGGCTACACCTTC.

The V gene is TRBV5-8, the J gene TRBJ1-6; tentative D call: TRBD1 (6 bases). Germline values: CDR1 SGHTS, CDR2 YDEGEE. The CDR3 has 16 amino acids. V dropped 5 bases and J dropped 7 bases, with 19 bases sitting between them. CDR3 sequence reads: CASSWGQGFPNSPLHF. The CDR3 DNA sequence: TGTGCCAGCAGTTGGGGGCAGGGATTCCCCAATTCACCCCTCCACTTT.

This rearrangement joins TRBV11-2 to TRBJ2-3; tentative D call: TRBD2 (5 bases). This CDR3 is 15 amino acids long. The germline V gene has CDR1 SGHAT and CDR2 FQNNGV. Deletions cut 0 bases from V and 0 bases from J, with 7 bases between. Written as DNA, the CDR3 is TGTGCCAGCAGCTTAGAAAAGCGGAGCACAGATACGCAGTATTTT. This sequence encodes CASSLEKRSTDTQYF.

The gene calls are TRBV7-6 and TRBJ2-3; D might be TRBD1 (6 bases). The V end lost 3 bases, the J end lost 2 bases, and 9 bases lay between the germline ends. CDR1 is SGHVS and CDR2 is FNYEAQ in the germline V gene. CDR3 size: 14 residues. The CDR3 reads CASSLGAHTDTQYF. CDR3 sequence (DNA): TGTGCCAGCAGCTTGGGGGCCCACACAGATACGCAGTATTTT.

The chain is built from TRBV19 and TRBJ1-1; D call uncertain. Trimming removed 5 bases from V and 6 bases from J, with 10 bases in between. In germline, CDR1 is LNHDA, CDR2 SQIVND (reference sequence). The CDR3 runs 12 residues. The CDR3 nucleotides read TGTGCCAGTAGTTGGCATCTCGCTGAAGCTTTCTTT. It codes for CASSWHLAEAFF.

The chain couples TRBV5-1 to TRBJ2-3; D unresolved. Germline loops: CDR1 SGHRS, CDR2 YFSETQ. CDR3 length: 15 amino acids. Trimming left V 7 bases short and J 0 bases short, with 15 bases between. The CDR3 nucleotides read TGCGCCAGCCGGGTACAAGCCTCGAGCACAGATACGCAGTATTTT. Its translation: CASRVQASSTDTQYF. The whole variable domain, filled in from reference TRBV5-1 and TRBJ2-3, reads KAGVTQTPRYLIKTRGQQVTLSCSPISGHRSVSWYQQTPGQGLQFLFEYFSETQRNKGNFPGRFSGRQFSNSRSEMNVSTLELGDSALYLCASRVQASSTDTQYFGPGTRLTVL.

The J gene is TRBJ2-5, the V gene TRBV6-1; D gene ambiguous. The V gene's germline CDR1 is MNHNS and CDR2 SASEGT. The length of the CDR3 is 15 residues. V was pared by 3 bases and J by 1 base, with 12 bases between. The CDR3 loop reads CASSDWQITQETQYF. In DNA, the CDR3 is TGTGCCAGCAGTGATTGGCAGATAACCCAAGAGACCCAGTACTTC.

The sample holds one count of this clone. The V call is TRBV9, the J call TRBJ1-4; 9 bases are shared with TRBD1. V gave up 4 bases and J gave up 5 bases; unmatched junction bases: 6. The CDR3 spans 15 residues. CDR1 SGDLS and CDR2 YYNGEE come from the germline V gene. Here the CDR3 reads CASSLPGQGNEKLFF. CDR3 DNA: TGTGCCAGCAGCCTACCGGGACAGGGCAATGAAAAACTGTTTTTT. The full variable domain, its missing parts supplied by reference TRBV9 and TRBJ1-4, is DSGVTQTPKHLITATGQRVTLRCSPRSGDLSVYWYQQSLDQGLQFLIQYYNGEERAKGNILERFSAQQFPDLHSELNLSSLELGDSALYFCASSLPGQGNEKLFFGSGTQLSVL.

J is TRBJ1-4 and V is TRBV9; 10 bases map to TRBD1. V trimming: 1 base; J trimming: 6 bases; junction bases outside the gene matches: 3. This CDR3 is built from 15 residues. Per the germline V gene, CDR1 is SGDLS and CDR2 is YYNGEE. The CDR3 DNA is TGTGCCAGCAGCGTATCCGGGACAGGGGATGAAAAACTGTTTTTT. This encodes CASSVSGTGDEKLFF.

The V and J genes are TRBV27 and TRBJ1-2; D perhaps matches TRBD1 (6 bases). Germline CDR1 is MNHEY and CDR2 is SMNVEV (reference sequence). Trimming removed 1 base from V and 2 bases from J, with 8 bases in between. The CDR3 has 14 amino acids. The CDR3 loop reads CASSLYRENYGYTF. The CDR3 DNA reads as TGTGCCAGCAGTTTATACAGGGAAAACTATGGCTACACCTTC.

This chain connects TRBV3-1 (or the pseudogene TRBV3-2) to TRBJ1-5; no reliable D call. Deletions cut 5 bases from V and 0 bases from J, with 8 bases between. The germline CDR1 and CDR2 sequences are LGHDT and YNNKEL (reference sequence). This CDR3 region has 14 residues. The CDR3 loop reads CASSFGNSNQPQHF. CDR3 in DNA: TGTGCCAGCAGCTTCGGGAATAGCAATCAGCCCCAGCATTTT.

V usage is TRBV6-5 and J usage is TRBJ1-1; unclear D gene. Trimming cost V 2 bases and J 5 bases, with 18 bases left between them. CDR3 size: 16 residues. Germline V CDR1 and CDR2: MNHEY, SVGAGI. CDR3 residues: CASSYDNFGEGTEAFF. CDR3 sequence (DNA): TGTGCCAGCAGTTACGATAATTTCGGGGAAGGGACTGAAGCTTTCTTT.